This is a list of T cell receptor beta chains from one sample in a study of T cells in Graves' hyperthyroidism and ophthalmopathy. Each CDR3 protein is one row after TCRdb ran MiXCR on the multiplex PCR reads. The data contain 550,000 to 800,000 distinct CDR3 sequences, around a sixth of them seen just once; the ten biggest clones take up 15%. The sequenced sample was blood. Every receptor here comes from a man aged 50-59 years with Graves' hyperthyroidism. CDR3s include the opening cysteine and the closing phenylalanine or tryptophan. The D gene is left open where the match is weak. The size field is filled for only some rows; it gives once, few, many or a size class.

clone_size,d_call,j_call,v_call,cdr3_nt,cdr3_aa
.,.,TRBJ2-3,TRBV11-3,TGTGCCGGCAGCTTAGGCGGTGCAGATACGCAGTATTTT,CAGSLGGADTQYF
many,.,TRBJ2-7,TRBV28,TGTGCCAGCAGTGCGAATCTCTACGAGCAGTACTTC,CASSANLYEQYF
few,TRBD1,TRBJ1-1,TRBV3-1,TGTGCCAGCAGCAGGGGACAGTCCATGGCTTTCTTT,CASSRGQSMAFF
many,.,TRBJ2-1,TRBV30,TGTGCCTGGAGTGCCCGGGGGCTTAGTGCTTACAATGAGCAGTTCTTC,CAWSARGLSAYNEQFF
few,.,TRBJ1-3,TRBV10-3,TGTGCCATCAGTGAAGGGGGGTTGATGAATTTT,CAISEGGLMNF
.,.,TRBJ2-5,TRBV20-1,TGCAGTGCTAGCCGGACTCCACAAGAGACCCAGTACTTC,CSASRTPQETQYF
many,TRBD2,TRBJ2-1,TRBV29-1,TGCAGCGTTGGGACTAGTCTTCAGGGTGAGCAGTTCTTC,CSVGTSLQGEQFF
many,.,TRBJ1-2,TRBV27,TGTGCCAGCCGGACGGCTAGGTATGGCTACACCTTC,CASRTARYGYTF
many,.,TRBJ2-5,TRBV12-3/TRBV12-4,TGTGCCAGCAGCCCGGGGGTACTAGGGACCCAGTACTTC,CASSPGVLGTQYF
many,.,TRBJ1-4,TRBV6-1,TGTGCCAGCGGCGAACTTGCAACTAATGAAAAACTGTTTTTT,CASGELATNEKLFF
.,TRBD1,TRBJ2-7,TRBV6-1,TGTGCCAGCAGTGAACAGGGGGCGCGCTACGAGCAGTACTTC,CASSEQGARYEQYF
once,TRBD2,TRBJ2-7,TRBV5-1,TGCGCCAGCAGCCCAACTAGCGGGAGATACTACGAGCAGTACTTC,CASSPTSGRYYEQYF